This T cell receptor (beta chain) comes out of a study of human T cells and chemical hapten exposure. This clonotype was counted a few times. Single cDNA molecules in the library carried unique molecular identifiers attached during preparation. TCRdb reprocessed the RACE reads with MiXCR, giving one entry per CDR3 protein. The sample shows 95,000 to 150,000 distinct CDR3 sequences, over 9% of them seen only once. The time point is: patch test 3, about 24 weeks after DPC sensitization. Indicated treatment: therapeutic diphenylcyclopropenone sensitization with weekly scalp DPC. Sequenced here: whole blood, sampled in connection with sensitization to the hapten diphenylcyclopropenone (DPC). The TCR originated in a woman aged 50 to 65 with alopecia areata. Some clones in this sample may be carry-over from other donors' samples.

The CDR3 reads CASRSRRTGEHEQYF. In nucleotides, the CDR3 is TGTGCCAGCAGGTCCCGCCGCACAGGGGAACACGAGCAGTACTTC. The chain recombines TRBV6-5 with TRBJ2-7; 7 bases map to TRBD1. V lost 6 bases, J lost 5 bases, and 13 bases stayed unmatched. Germline assignment: CDR1 MNHEY and CDR2 SVGAGI. This CDR3 comprises 15 residues.